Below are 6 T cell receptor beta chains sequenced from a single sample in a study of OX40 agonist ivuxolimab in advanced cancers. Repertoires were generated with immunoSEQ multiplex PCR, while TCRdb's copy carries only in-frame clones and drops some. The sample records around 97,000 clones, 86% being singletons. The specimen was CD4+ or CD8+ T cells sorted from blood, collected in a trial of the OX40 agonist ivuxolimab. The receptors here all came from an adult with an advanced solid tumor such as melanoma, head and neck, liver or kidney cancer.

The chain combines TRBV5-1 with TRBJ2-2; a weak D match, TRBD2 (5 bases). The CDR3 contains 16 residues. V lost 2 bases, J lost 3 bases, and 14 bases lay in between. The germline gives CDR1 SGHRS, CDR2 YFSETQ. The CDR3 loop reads CASSFRTYGDTGELFF. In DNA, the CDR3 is TGCGCCAGCAGCTTCCGGACTTACGGGGACACCGGGGAGCTGTTTTTT.

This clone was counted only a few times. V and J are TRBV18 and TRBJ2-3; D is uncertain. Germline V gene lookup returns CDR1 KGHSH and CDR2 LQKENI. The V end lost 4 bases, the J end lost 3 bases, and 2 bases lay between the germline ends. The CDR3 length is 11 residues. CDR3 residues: CASSQTDTQYF. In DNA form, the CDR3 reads TGTGCCAGCTCACAAACAGATACGCAGTATTTT.

The CDR3 here is CASSDGTSGGAGELFF. Written as DNA, the CDR3 is TGCGCCAGCAGCGACGGGACTAGCGGGGGGGCCGGGGAGCTGTTTTTT. The chain couples TRBV5-1 to TRBJ2-2, with 16 bases fitting TRBD2. This CDR3 is built from 16 residues. The V gene's germline CDR1 is SGHRS and CDR2 YFSETQ. J gave up 6 bases and V 4 bases, and 3 bases lay outside the gene matches.

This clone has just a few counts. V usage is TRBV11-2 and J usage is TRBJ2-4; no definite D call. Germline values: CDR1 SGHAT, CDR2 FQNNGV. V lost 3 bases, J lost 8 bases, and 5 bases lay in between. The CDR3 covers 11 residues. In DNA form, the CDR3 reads TGTGCCAGCAGCTTCACAGACATTCAGTACTTC. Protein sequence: CASSFTDIQYF.

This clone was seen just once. Written as DNA, the CDR3 is TGTGCCAGCAGCTTAGTACGGGGGCCTGAAGCTTTCTTT. This codes for CASSLVRGPEAFF. The V call is TRBV11-2, the J call TRBJ1-1, with D perhaps TRBD1 (6 bases). Germline values: CDR1 SGHAT, CDR2 FQNNGV. The CDR3 length is 13 residues. V shed 1 base and J shed 6 bases, with 9 bases lying between them.

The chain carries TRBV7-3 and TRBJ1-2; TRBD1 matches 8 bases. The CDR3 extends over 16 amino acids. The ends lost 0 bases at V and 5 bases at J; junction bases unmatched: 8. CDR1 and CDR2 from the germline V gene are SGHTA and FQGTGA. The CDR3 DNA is TGTGCCAGCAGCTTAACGCCCGGACAGGGCTTATATGGCTACACCTTC. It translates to CASSLTPGQGLYGYTF.